This T cell receptor beta chain was observed in a study of blood T cell repertoires in COVID-19. Background on the study: Sample material is recorded as cDNA or gDNA derived from T cells, B-cell-depleted T cells, or PBMCs.

Sequencing used immunoSEQ multiplex PCR; TCRdb keeps in-frame clones, though not all of them. Here the sample spans approximately 18,000 clones, under 90% being singletons. Losses at the gene ends were 4 bases for V and 4 bases for J; bases not matched to a gene: 5. The CDR3 has 14 amino acids. In germline, CDR1 is SGHRS, CDR2 YFSETQ. Sequenced material: peripheral blood. This receptor was identified in a human donor in a cohort sampled during active COVID-19. The gene calls are TRBV5-1 and TRBJ2-1; 7 bases align to TRBD1. The CDR3 protein is CASSPGQEYNEQFF. Written as DNA, the CDR3 is TGCGCCAGCAGCCCAGGACAGGAGTACAATGAGCAGTTCTTC.